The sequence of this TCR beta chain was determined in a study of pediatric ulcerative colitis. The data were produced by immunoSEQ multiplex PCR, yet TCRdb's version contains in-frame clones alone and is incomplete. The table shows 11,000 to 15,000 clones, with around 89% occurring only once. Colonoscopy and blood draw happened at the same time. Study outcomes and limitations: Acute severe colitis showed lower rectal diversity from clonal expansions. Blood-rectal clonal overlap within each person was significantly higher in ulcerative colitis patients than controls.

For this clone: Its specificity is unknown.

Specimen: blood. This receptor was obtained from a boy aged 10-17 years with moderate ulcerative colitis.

CDR3 sequence: CASSLVFNQSGYTF. In nucleotides, the CDR3 is TGTGCCAGCAGCTTAGTTTTCAACCAAAGTGGCTACACCTTC. This chain uses TRBV7-9 with TRBJ1-2; D remains unclear. Germline CDR1 reads SEHNR; CDR2 reads FQNEAQ (reference sequence). The CDR3 has 14 amino acids. The ends were cut back, 1 base at V and 7 bases at J, with 13 bases in the middle. The whole variable domain, remainder taken from reference TRBV7-9 and TRBJ1-2, is DTGVSQNPRHKITKRGQNVTFRCDPISEHNRLYWYRQTLGQGPEFLTYFQNEAQLEKSRLLSDRFSAERPKGSFSTLEIQRTEQGDSAMYLCASSLVFNQSGYTFGSGTRLTVV.